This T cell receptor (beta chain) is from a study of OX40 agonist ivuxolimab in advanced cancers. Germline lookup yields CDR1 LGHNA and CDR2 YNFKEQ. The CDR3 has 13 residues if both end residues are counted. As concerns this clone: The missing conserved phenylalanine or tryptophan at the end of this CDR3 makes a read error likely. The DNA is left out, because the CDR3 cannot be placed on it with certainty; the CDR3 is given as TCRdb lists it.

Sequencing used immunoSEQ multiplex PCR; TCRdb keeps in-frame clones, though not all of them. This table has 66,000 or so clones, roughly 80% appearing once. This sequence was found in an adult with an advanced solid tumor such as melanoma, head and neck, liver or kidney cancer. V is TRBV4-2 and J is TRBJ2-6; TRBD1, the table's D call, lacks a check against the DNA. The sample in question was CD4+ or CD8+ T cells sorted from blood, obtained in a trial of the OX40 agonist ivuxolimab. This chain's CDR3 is CASSQRVRQGREV.